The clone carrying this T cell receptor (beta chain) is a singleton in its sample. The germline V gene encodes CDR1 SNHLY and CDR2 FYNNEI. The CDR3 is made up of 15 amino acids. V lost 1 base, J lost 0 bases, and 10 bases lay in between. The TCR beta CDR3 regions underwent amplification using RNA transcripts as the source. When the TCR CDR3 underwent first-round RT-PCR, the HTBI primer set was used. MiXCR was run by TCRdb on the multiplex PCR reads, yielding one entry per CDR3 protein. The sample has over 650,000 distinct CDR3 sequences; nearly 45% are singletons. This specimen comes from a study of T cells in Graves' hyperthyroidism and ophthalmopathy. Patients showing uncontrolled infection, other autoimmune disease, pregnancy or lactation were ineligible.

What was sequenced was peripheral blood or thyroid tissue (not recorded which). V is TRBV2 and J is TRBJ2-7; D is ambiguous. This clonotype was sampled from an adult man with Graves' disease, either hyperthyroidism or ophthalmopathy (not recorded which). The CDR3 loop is CASSEGHLLSYEQYF. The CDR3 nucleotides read TGTGCCAGCAGTGAAGGACACCTCCTCTCCTACGAGCAGTACTTC.